The present T cell receptor beta chain was sequenced within a study of blood T cell repertoires in COVID-19. About the study: Donors in the United States, Italy and Spain gave samples during acute or convalescent COVID-19. From T cells, B-cell-depleted T cells, or PBMCs came the material, which was cDNA or gDNA.

Per the authors' pipeline: Amplified reference gene primers provided the basis for estimating nucleated cell counts. Measured with immunoSEQ multiplex PCR; TCRdb has only the in-frame clones, and not every one. V and J calls and clone size come straight from that table; D and trimming were deduced from the DNA. The data contain tens of thousands of clones, roughly 90% of them singletons. In germline, CDR1 is SGHNT, CDR2 YYREEE (reference sequence). This CDR3 has 16 residues. The J segment lost 0 bases and the V segment lost 2 bases, leaving 5 bases of the junction unmatched. Sequencing was done on a sample of peripheral blood. This TCR was recovered from a human donor in a cohort sampled during active COVID-19. The rearrangement uses TRBV5-4 and TRBJ2-1; 7 bases match TRBD1. The CDR3 sequence: CASSLQGTRSYNEQFF. The CDR3 DNA is TGTGCCAGCAGCTTACAGGGGACCCGCTCCTACAATGAGCAGTTCTTC.